These 12 T cell receptor beta chains originate from one sample sequenced in a study of early T cells in non-severe SARS-CoV-2 infection. Via MiXCR, TCRdb re-called the 5' RACE reads, giving one row per CDR3 protein. Of approximately 70,000 distinct CDR3 sequences listed, over 10% are singletons. Sample: whole blood. Every receptor here comes from an adult who was a healthcare worker with PCR-confirmed SARS-CoV-2 infection or an uninfected control (not recorded which).

In this sample, this clonotype turned up many times. In nucleotides, the CDR3 is TGTGCCAGCTCACTCGAACAGGGCCACACTGAAGCTTTCTTT. Its protein product is CASSLEQGHTEAFF. This sequence joins TRBV18 and TRBJ1-1; TRBD1 is a possible D gene (6 bases). With 4 bases removed from V and 3 bases from J, the gap between germline ends came to 12 bases. Germline CDR1 reads KGHSH; CDR2 reads LQKENI. The CDR3 extends over 14 amino acids.

This clonotype was seen ten or more times. The chain carries TRBV20-1 and TRBJ2-2; D unresolved. The CDR3 contains 12 residues. CDR1 DFQATT and CDR2 SNEGSKA come from the germline V gene (reference sequence). Between the trimmed V and J ends, which lost 0 bases and 7 bases, there was a span of 6 bases. The CDR3 here is CSARDDIGELFF. As DNA, the CDR3 is TGCAGTGCTAGAGATGATATCGGGGAGCTGTTTTTT.

The chain links TRBV7-6 to TRBJ2-5; TRBD2 is a possible D gene (6 bases). V lost 0 bases, J lost 7 bases, and 15 bases lay in between. Per germline, CDR1 SGHVS and CDR2 FNYEAQ. The CDR3 covers 15 residues. CDR3 loop: CASSLAGQRVRTQYF. The CDR3 region has the DNA TGTGCCAGCAGCTTAGCGGGTCAGCGGGTGAGGACCCAGTACTTC.

As for this clonotype: A read error is possible here, since a much larger clone lies one base away. The gene calls are TRBV18 and TRBJ1-5; D is possibly TRBD1 (5 bases). The germline gives CDR1 KGHSH, CDR2 LQKENI. The CDR3 spans 12 residues. The CDR3 sequence: CASSPGDQLQHF. CDR3 coding DNA: TGTGCCAGCTCACCGGGGGACCAGCTCCAGCATTTT.

The chain recombines TRBV5-1 with TRBJ2-1; 8 nucleotides match TRBD2. CDR1 is SGHRS, CDR2 YFSETQ, per germline. The CDR3 is 15 amino acids. Trimming cost V 0 bases and J 4 bases; bases outside gene matches: 3. CDR3 sequence reads: CASSLVSGTYNEQFF. The CDR3 nucleotides read TGCGCCAGCAGCTTGGTTAGCGGGACATACAATGAGCAGTTCTTC.

This clonotype has just a few counts. J is TRBJ2-1 and V is TRBV7-3; 10 bases fit TRBD2. V shed 2 bases and J 9 bases; nucleotides not matched to a gene: 7. Germline V gene lookup returns CDR1 SGHTA and CDR2 FQGTGA. CDR3 size: 15 residues. The CDR3 sequence: CASSLEFASGGEQFF. The CDR3 bases are TGTGCCAGCAGCTTAGAGTTCGCTAGCGGGGGTGAGCAGTTCTTC.

This clonotype was detected ten times or more. The chain recombines TRBV20-1 with TRBJ2-1, with D possibly being TRBD1 (5 bases). The V gene lost 3 bases and the J gene lost 6 bases, with 15 bases spanning the gap. From germline, CDR1 is DFQATT and CDR2 SNEGSKA (reference sequence). This CDR3 contains 14 residues. CDR3 bases: TGCAGTGCTAGGTCCCAGGGTATTGGCAATGAGCAGTTCTTC. Translating gives CSARSQGIGNEQFF.

J is TRBJ2-3 and V is TRBV5-1; TRBD1 aligns across 7 bases. Germline V CDR1 and CDR2: SGHRS, YFSETQ. V lost 0 bases, J lost 4 bases, and 8 bases stayed unmatched. The CDR3 length is 16 residues. The chain's CDR3 is CASSLGGQTAPDTQYF. The CDR3 nucleotides read TGCGCCAGCAGCTTGGGGGGACAGACGGCTCCAGATACGCAGTATTTT.

This clonotype has a count of ten or more. The chain uses TRBV11-2 and TRBJ1-2, with unresolved D. V was cut by 0 bases and J by 4 bases, with 9 bases left in between. Germline lookup yields CDR1 SGHAT and CDR2 FQNNGV. CDR3 length: 14 residues. The CDR3 loop is CASSLESRTYGYTF. CDR3 in DNA: TGTGCCAGCAGCTTAGAAAGTCGGACCTATGGCTACACCTTC.

The chain uses TRBV18 and TRBJ1-2; 10 positions agree with TRBD1. The germline V gene has CDR1 KGHSH and CDR2 LQKENI. The CDR3 contains 14 residues. V lost 6 bases to trimming and J lost 5 bases; unmatched junction nucleotides: 6. The CDR3 DNA is TGTGCCAGCTCGCGACAGGGGGCCGTTTATGGCTACACCTTC. Protein product: CASSRQGAVYGYTF.

The sample holds many counts of this clonotype. The chain is built from TRBV7-9 and TRBJ2-7, with D hard to call. The CDR3 length is 13 residues. CDR1 and CDR2 from the germline V gene are SEHNR and FQNEAQ (reference sequence). Deletions cut 5 bases from V and 5 bases from J, with 13 bases between. CDR3: CASSPTVRDEQYF. CDR3 sequence (DNA): TGTGCCAGCAGCCCAACAGTTAGGGACGAGCAGTACTTC.

The chain joins TRBV24-1 to TRBJ2-5; D unclear. CDR1 and CDR2 from the germline V gene are KGHDR and SFDVKD. The CDR3 loop spans 11 amino acids. Between the trimmed V and J ends, which lost 2 bases and 5 bases, there was a span of 2 bases. This CDR3 is CATSDSETQYF. CDR3 sequence (DNA): TGTGCCACCAGTGATTCGGAGACCCAGTACTTC.